The TCR beta chain described here comes from a study of radiotherapy plus CTLA-4 blockade in lung cancer. The wider study: Of all patients, about 17% responded objectively and approximately 29% showed disease control.

Patients with chemo-refractory metastatic non-small-cell lung cancer received focal radiation plus CTLA-4 blockade with ipilimumab. To note about this clone: Its antigen is undetermined.

TCRdb keeps only in-frame clones here, not all; method: immunoSEQ multiplex PCR. The sample records fewer than 45,000 clones, more than 80% being singletons. This CDR3 comprises 14 residues. Germline V gives CDR1 SNHLY, CDR2 FYNNEI. V was pared by 4 bases and J by 0 bases, with 2 bases of the junction left unmatched. Broader study findings: In blood, early T cell clone dynamics reportedly predicted response best, together with interferon-beta. In blood, after radiotherapy plus ipilimumab, tumor-derived TCR clones expanded.

The rearrangement uses TRBV2 and TRBJ2-7; 8 bases match TRBD1. The source material was peripheral blood, sampled from a patient treated with radiotherapy plus ipilimumab. This sequence was found in a human donor with non-small cell lung cancer who had stable disease on radiotherapy plus ipilimumab. The CDR3 nucleotides are TGTGCCAGCAGTGTGGGACAGGCCTCCTACGAGCAGTACTTC. It specifies CASSVGQASYEQYF.